The 29 T cell receptor beta chains below all came from one sample that was sequenced in a study of blood T cell repertoires in COVID-19. Assay used: immunoSEQ multiplex PCR; TCRdb lists only in-frame clones, some missing. The sample has about 430,000 clones, roughly 89% seen once. The sequenced sample consisted of peripheral blood. All receptors come from a man aged 18 to 29 with COVID-19, enrolled during active disease.

The count of this clone is one. The V call is TRBV6-1, the J call TRBJ2-7, with 8 bases matching TRBD1. After removal of 1 base from V and 3 bases from J, the junction contained 2 bases not matched to a gene. The germline V gene encodes CDR1 MNHNS and CDR2 SASEGT. This CDR3 comprises 14 residues. The CDR3 DNA is TGTGCCAGCAGTGAAGGGACAGGGTTCTACGAGCAGTACTTC. Amino acids: CASSEGTGFYEQYF.

This chain joins TRBV27 and TRBJ2-7; D unclear. Germline-derived CDR1 and CDR2 are MNHEY and SMNVEV (reference sequence). There are 14 residues in the CDR3. With 2 bases removed from V and 3 bases from J, the gap between germline ends came to 11 bases. CDR3 residues: CASSLTRIGYEQYF. As DNA, the CDR3 is TGTGCCAGCAGTTTAACCAGGATAGGCTACGAGCAGTACTTC.

This chain uses TRBV4-1 with TRBJ2-2, with a tentative D call TRBD2 (5 bases). V was shortened by 3 bases and J by 0 bases, with 11 bases between the two germline ends. CDR1 and CDR2 (germline): MGHRA, YSYEKL. The CDR3 has 16 amino acids. The CDR3 region has the DNA TGCGCCAGCAGCCACAACCTGGGAGCGAACACCGGGGAGCTGTTTTTT. Amino acids: CASSHNLGANTGELFF.

The rearrangement joins TRBV12-3 or TRBV12-4 to TRBJ2-3; tentatively, D is TRBD1 (5 bases). The CDR3 has 13 amino acids. V was pared by 7 bases and J by 2 bases, with 10 bases between. The CDR3 bases are TGTGCCAGCAAGACAGCTAACACAGATACGCAGTATTTT. Its translation is CASKTANTDTQYF.

J is TRBJ1-1 and V is TRBV3-1 (or the pseudogene TRBV3-2); 8 bases map to TRBD1. The CDR3 loop spans 14 amino acids. CDR1 and CDR2 from the germline V gene are LGHDT and YNNKEL (reference sequence). V shed 2 bases, J shed 4 bases, and the junction held 3 bases outside the gene matches. The CDR3 sequence: CASSQLTGGTEAFF. CDR3 nucleotide sequence: TGTGCCAGCAGCCAACTAACAGGGGGCACTGAAGCTTTCTTT.

The chain has TRBV6-5 and TRBJ2-7, with D possibly TRBD1 on 6 matching bases. Germline V gene lookup returns CDR1 MNHEY and CDR2 SVGAGI. Trimming removed 6 bases at V and 5 bases at J, with 14 bases between. The CDR3 consists of 13 residues. The CDR3 DNA sequence: TGTGCCAGCAGGCCCAGGGGTAAGAACGAGCAGTACTTC. This sequence encodes CASRPRGKNEQYF.

The chain links TRBV6-5 to TRBJ1-1, with 7 positions matching TRBD1. V lost 6 bases to trimming and J lost 0 bases; unmatched junction nucleotides: 4. The CDR3 is made up of 14 amino acids. Per germline, CDR1 MNHEY and CDR2 SVGAGI. DNA of the CDR3: TGTGCCAGCAGCTTAGGACAGGTGAACACTGAAGCTTTCTTT. Translated: CASSLGQVNTEAFF.

CDR3 DNA sequence: TGTGCCAGTAGTATAGGGACAGGGTCCGGCGGCTACACCTTC. It yields the protein CASSIGTGSGGYTF. The chain combines TRBV19 with TRBJ1-2; 8 bases line up with TRBD1. The CDR3 length is 14 residues. V lost 1 base to trimming and J lost 8 bases; unmatched junction nucleotides: 6. Germline CDR1 and CDR2: LNHDA and SQIVND (reference sequence).

This rearrangement joins TRBV5-6 to TRBJ1-5, with TRBD1 matching 9 bases. The germline V gene has CDR1 SGHDT and CDR2 YYEEEE. J was trimmed by 5 bases and V by 5 bases; bases with no gene match: 11. CDR3 length equals 16 residues. The CDR3 nucleotides read TGTGCCAGCAGTAGGGGACAGGGTAGGCCCGATCAGCCCCAGCATTTT. Translating gives CASSRGQGRPDQPQHF.

V is TRBV6-5 and J is TRBJ2-1; 11 positions agree with TRBD2. The length of the CDR3 is 14 residues. V lost 7 bases and J lost 4; bases outside the gene matches: 3. The germline gives CDR1 MNHEY, CDR2 SVGAGI. CDR3 protein: CASTRTSGYNEQFF. Here the CDR3 DNA reads TGTGCCAGCACTCGGACTAGCGGGTACAATGAGCAGTTCTTC.

The chain couples TRBV12-3 or TRBV12-4 to TRBJ2-7; possible D gene TRBD1, 6 bases. The length of the CDR3 is 13 residues. The V end lost 7 bases, the J end lost 13 bases, and 23 bases lay between the germline ends. CDR3 in DNA: TGTGCCAGCACCTCGGACAGACTTACTCCCTCATACTTC. This gives the protein CASTSDRLTPSYF.

This clone appeared many times. At the DNA level, this CDR3 is encoded by other sequences in the same sample as well. The gene calls are TRBV5-1 and TRBJ2-5; TRBD1 is a possible D gene (5 bases). V lost 1 base to trimming and J lost 5 bases, with 12 bases between them. This CDR3 has 14 amino acids. Germline V gene data show CDR1 as SGHRS and CDR2 as YFSETQ. The DNA for the CDR3 is TGCGCCAGCAGCTTGCGTCAGGGAAGGGAGACCCAGTACTTC. As protein: CASSLRQGRETQYF.

The chain joins TRBV28 to TRBJ1-2, with D possibly being TRBD1 (6 bases). In germline, CDR1 is MDHEN, CDR2 SYDVKM. The CDR3 is 14 residues long. Deletions cut 5 bases from V and 5 bases from J, with 15 bases between. This CDR3 is CASSPPGHTYGYTF. CDR3 DNA: TGTGCCAGCAGTCCCCCGGGACACACTTATGGCTACACCTTC.

CDR3 DNA: TGTGCCAGCAGCCCTCAGACAGGGGTTCGGACTGAAGCTTTCTTT. It specifies CASSPQTGVRTEAFF. This chain connects TRBV7-9 to TRBJ1-1, with 8 bases that match TRBD1. Unmatched junction bases numbered 10, after V lost 5 bases and J lost 5 bases. CDR1 is SEHNR and CDR2 is FQNEAQ in the germline V gene (reference sequence). This CDR3 comprises 15 residues.

CDR3 amino acids: CATQGLVNYGYTF. The CDR3 DNA follows: TGTGCCACCCAGGGATTAGTTAACTATGGCTACACCTTC. The chain couples TRBV6-5 to TRBJ1-2; D perhaps matches TRBD1 (5 bases). V lost 10 bases, J lost 1 base, and 13 bases lay in between. The CDR3 loop spans 13 amino acids. Germline V gives CDR1 MNHEY, CDR2 SVGAGI.

The V and J genes are TRBV2 and TRBJ1-1; D remains ambiguous. The germline V gene encodes CDR1 SNHLY and CDR2 FYNNEI. Trimming left V 4 bases short and J 4 bases short, with 7 bases between. This CDR3 spans 12 amino acids. The CDR3 DNA is TGTGCCAGCAGTGTCACGGGCACTGAAGCTTTCTTT. It codes for CASSVTGTEAFF.

This clone has just one count. The V call is TRBV5-1, the J call TRBJ1-4, with 11 bases fitting TRBD1. The CDR3 consists of 17 residues. Trimming cost V 1 base and J 3 bases; bases outside gene matches: 5. Germline V gene sequence: CDR1 SGHRS, CDR2 YFSETQ. The CDR3 loop reads CASSLWGQGEPNEKLFF. For the CDR3, the DNA is TGCGCCAGCAGCTTGTGGGGACAGGGGGAACCTAATGAAAAACTGTTTTTT.

The DNA of the CDR3 is TGTGCCAGCAGCAACCGACTAGCGGGAGACACCGGGGAGCTGTTTTTT. Protein sequence: CASSNRLAGDTGELFF. The gene calls are TRBV7-2 and TRBJ2-2; TRBD2 aligns across 12 bases. The CDR3 totals 16 residues. Per germline, CDR1 SGHTA and CDR2 FQGNSA. V trimming: 5 bases; J trimming: 3 bases; junction bases outside the gene matches: 4.

This chain connects TRBV7-8 to TRBJ2-3, with 7 bases that match TRBD1. V was clipped by 2 bases and J by 4 bases; unmatched bases: 6. The CDR3 sequence is 15 residues long. Germline-derived CDR1 and CDR2 are SGHVS and FQNEAQ. The chain's CDR3 is CASSLRQGDSDTQYF. CDR3 coding DNA: TGTGCCAGCAGCTTAAGGCAGGGGGATTCAGATACGCAGTATTTT.

The V and J genes are TRBV28 and TRBJ2-1; 7 bases match TRBD2. V shed 5 bases, J shed 10 bases, and the junction held 5 bases outside the gene matches. The CDR3 loop spans 12 amino acids. Germline CDR1 reads MDHEN; CDR2 reads SYDVKM. This CDR3 is CASSIAGGEQFF. The CDR3 DNA sequence: TGTGCCAGCAGTATAGCGGGCGGGGAGCAGTTCTTC.

This rearrangement joins TRBV2 to TRBJ2-5; 9 bases agree with TRBD2. The V and J ends lost 7 bases and 2 bases, in that order; junction bases with no gene match: 5. The CDR3 sequence is 14 residues long. In germline, CDR1 is SNHLY, CDR2 FYNNEI. CDR3 sequence reads: CASISTSGQETQYF. The CDR3 DNA is TGTGCCAGCATTTCGACTAGCGGTCAAGAGACCCAGTACTTC.

The chain has TRBV3-1 (or the pseudogene TRBV3-2) and TRBJ2-1; TRBD2 matches 7 bases. The CDR3 totals 15 residues. Losses at the gene ends were 6 bases for V and 2 bases for J; bases not matched to a gene: 7. Germline values: CDR1 LGHDT, CDR2 YNNKEL (reference sequence). CDR3 sequence reads: CASSSQAGAYNEQFF. The CDR3 bases are TGTGCCAGCAGTTCACAGGCGGGAGCCTACAATGAGCAGTTCTTC.

This chain uses TRBV7-6 with TRBJ2-2, with a weak D call TRBD1 (5 bases). In germline, CDR1 is SGHVS, CDR2 FNYEAQ. The V end was cut by 2 bases, the J end by 6 bases, with 19 bases between. CDR3 length: 17 residues. CDR3 sequence (DNA): TGTGCCAGCAGCTTAAGCTACCAGGCAGGGTTGGCCGGGGAGCTGTTTTTT. Translated, it gives CASSLSYQAGLAGELFF. Combining the CDR3 with reference TRBV7-6 and TRBJ2-2 gives the whole variable domain GAGVSQSPRYKVTKRGQDVALRCDPISGHVSLYWYRQALGQGPEFLTYFNYEAQQDKSGLPNDRFSAERPEGSISTLTIQRTEQRDSAMYRCASSLSYQAGLAGELFFGEGSRLTVL.

This clone showed up just a few times. V usage is TRBV5-6 and J usage is TRBJ1-4, with D unresolved. The ends were cut back, 1 base at V and 8 bases at J, with 18 bases in the middle. Germline CDR1 reads SGHDT; CDR2 reads YYEEEE. The CDR3 extends over 16 amino acids. The CDR3 region has the DNA TGTGCCAGCAGCTTGCGGGCGCCGGGAGGGCAGGAAAAACTGTTTTTT. This translates into CASSLRAPGGQEKLFF.

The rearrangement joins TRBV29-1 to TRBJ2-1, with 7 bases identical to TRBD1. The CDR3 is made up of 15 amino acids. J lost 0 bases, V lost 6 bases, and 8 bases had no gene match. Germline CDR1 and CDR2: SQVTM and ANQGSEA. The CDR3 spells CSVLLQGSSYNEQFF. The CDR3 bases are TGCAGCGTGCTTCTACAGGGGAGCTCCTACAATGAGCAGTTCTTC.

This chain uses TRBV11-2 with TRBJ1-6; possible D gene TRBD1, 5 bases. Germline assignment: CDR1 SGHAT and CDR2 FQNNGV. This CDR3 has 18 amino acids. V gave up 5 bases and J gave up 0 bases, with 17 bases separating them. In DNA form, the CDR3 reads TGTGCCAGCAGCCGAGTCCGGGACTCCCGCTCCTATAATTCACCCCTCCACTTT. Translation: CASSRVRDSRSYNSPLHF.

The chain uses TRBV3-1 (or the pseudogene TRBV3-2) and TRBJ2-1; TRBD1 is a possible D gene (5 bases). Deletions cut 0 bases from V and 0 bases from J, with 15 bases between. Germline loops: CDR1 LGHDT, CDR2 YNNKEL (reference sequence). The CDR3 extends over 18 amino acids. The CDR3 sequence is CASSQDGARPSSYNEQFF. The CDR3 nucleotides are TGTGCCAGCAGCCAAGATGGGGCCCGGCCGAGCTCCTACAATGAGCAGTTCTTC.

The chain couples TRBV15 to TRBJ2-3; a weak D match, TRBD1 (5 bases). The V end lost 0 bases, the J end lost 4 bases, and 11 bases lay between the germline ends. The germline V gene has CDR1 LNHNV and CDR2 YYDKDF (reference sequence). CDR3 length: 15 residues. This CDR3 is CATSREQVVADTQYF. The CDR3 DNA sequence: TGTGCCACCAGCAGAGAACAGGTGGTAGCAGATACGCAGTATTTT.

This chain uses TRBV2 with TRBJ1-5; the match to TRBD1 covers 12 bases. The CDR3 consists of 15 residues. Germline V lookup: CDR1 SNHLY, CDR2 FYNNEI. Trimming at V came to 3 bases and at J to 6 bases, leaving 3 bases not matched to a gene. In DNA form, the CDR3 reads TGTGCCAGCAGTGAGGGACAGGGGGCTGGTCAGCCCCAGCATTTT. Its protein is CASSEGQGAGQPQHF.